The 8 T cell receptor beta chains in this list originate from one sample, sequenced in a study of control samples from healthy donors and cancer patients (dated by TCRdb to 2019 to 2021). The protocol used for the library was the immunoSEQ multiplex PCR assay. Not all clones reach the TCRdb copy of this immuneACCESS table, which keeps in-frame sequences only. Checked studies attribute under half of the gap to unresolved V genes and leave the rest unexplained. This sample lists some 58,000 clones; approximately 89% were detected once. The ten largest account for roughly 13% of the sample. Sequenced sample: PBMCs. These receptors all stem from a woman aged 55-69 years with lung cancer.

This rearrangement joins TRBV5-1 to TRBJ2-1, with TRBD1 identical over 8 bases. Trimming took 1 base from V and 0 from J; bases not matched to a gene: 9. Germline CDR1 is SGHRS and CDR2 is YFSETQ. The CDR3 is made up of 18 amino acids. The CDR3 region is CASSLLVTGQGSYNEQFF. The CDR3 bases are TGCGCCAGCAGCTTGTTGGTTACCGGACAGGGCTCCTACAATGAGCAGTTCTTC.

The chain recombines TRBV3-1 (or the pseudogene TRBV3-2) with TRBJ2-7, with TRBD1 identical over 8 bases. In germline, CDR1 is LGHDT, CDR2 YNNKEL (reference sequence). V shed 2 bases, J shed 3 bases, and the junction held 3 bases outside the gene matches. The length of the CDR3 is 14 residues. This chain's CDR3 is CASSQRTGGYEQYF. In nucleotides, the CDR3 is TGTGCCAGCAGCCAACGAACAGGGGGCTACGAGCAGTACTTC.

This clone was detected once. The junction differs from germline at one of its ends, possibly a read error. The chain combines TRBV7-3 with TRBJ2-1, with TRBD2 matching 14 bases. The CDR3 extends over 17 amino acids. The germline CDR1 and CDR2 sequences are SGHTA and FQGTGA. The CDR3 is CASSGSGTSGSYDEQFF. The CDR3 DNA follows: TGTGCCAGCAGCGGATCCGGGACTAGCGGGAGCTACGATGAGCAGTTCTTC.

The J gene is TRBJ2-7, the V gene TRBV2; a possible D gene is TRBD1 (6 bases). The V end was cut by 6 bases, the J end by 2 bases, with 14 bases between. The CDR3 is made up of 14 amino acids. CDR1 SNHLY and CDR2 FYNNEI come from the germline V gene. In DNA form, the CDR3 reads TGTGCCAGCAGACGGGACACGGTTACCTACGAGCAGTACTTC. Protein sequence: CASRRDTVTYEQYF. Filled out from reference TRBV2 and TRBJ2-7, the complete variable domain reads EPEVTQTPSHQVTQMGQEVILRCVPISNHLYFYWYRQILGQKVEFLVSFYNNEISEKSEIFDDQFSVERPDGSNFTLKIRSTKLEDSAMYFCASRRDTVTYEQYFGPGTRLTVT.

The chain carries TRBV28 and TRBJ1-1; possible D gene TRBD1, 6 bases. V shed 5 bases and J shed 0 bases, with 10 bases lying between them. Germline V gene sequence: CDR1 MDHEN, CDR2 SYDVKM. The CDR3 extends over 14 amino acids. Here the CDR3 DNA reads TGTGCCAGCAGTGGGGGCAGAATGAACACTGAAGCTTTCTTT. Translation gives CASSGGRMNTEAFF. Full variable domain (remainder filled in from reference TRBV28 and TRBJ1-1): DVKVTQSSRYLVKRTGEKVFLECVQDMDHENMFWYRQDPGLGLRLIYFSYDVKMKEKGDIPEGYSVSREKKERFSLILESASTNQTSMYLCASSGGRMNTEAFFGQGTRLTVV.

This rearrangement joins TRBV10-3 to TRBJ1-5, with 9 bases identical to TRBD1. The germline V gene encodes CDR1 ENHRY and CDR2 SYGVKD. V shed 6 bases and J 8 bases; nucleotides not matched to a gene: 8. The CDR3 totals 14 residues. The CDR3 region has the DNA TGTGCCATCAGGGGGACAGGGACGTTCGAGCCCCAGCATTTT. This gives the protein CAIRGTGTFEPQHF.

The chain has TRBV27 and TRBJ2-7; no reliable D call. The CDR3 has 13 amino acids. The germline V gene encodes CDR1 MNHEY and CDR2 SMNVEV (reference sequence). V lost 6 bases, J lost 4 bases, and 13 bases lay in between. The CDR3 spells CASRQTGSYEQYF. CDR3 DNA: TGTGCCAGCAGGCAAACGGGTTCGTACGAGCAGTACTTC.

The chain carries TRBV4-2 and TRBJ1-3; D is ambiguous. The CDR3 runs 14 residues. Germline CDR1 is LGHNA and CDR2 is YNFKEQ. Deletions cut 3 bases from V and 4 bases from J, with 10 bases between. CDR3 DNA: TGTGCCAGCAGCCAGGGGTTTGAAGGAAACACCATATATTTT. This codes for CASSQGFEGNTIYF.